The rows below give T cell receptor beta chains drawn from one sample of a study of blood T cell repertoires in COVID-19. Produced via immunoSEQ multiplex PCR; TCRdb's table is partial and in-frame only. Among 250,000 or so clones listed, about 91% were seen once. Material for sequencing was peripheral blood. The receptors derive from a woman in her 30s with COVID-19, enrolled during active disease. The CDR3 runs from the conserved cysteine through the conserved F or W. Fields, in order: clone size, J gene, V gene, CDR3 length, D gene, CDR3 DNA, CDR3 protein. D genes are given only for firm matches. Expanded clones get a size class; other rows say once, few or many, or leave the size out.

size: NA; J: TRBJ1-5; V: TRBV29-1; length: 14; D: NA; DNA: TGCAGCGTTGGGAATACTGGAGAGAATCAGCCCCAGCATTTT; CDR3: CSVGNTGENQPQHF
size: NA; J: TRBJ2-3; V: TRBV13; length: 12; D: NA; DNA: TGTGCCAGCAGCCCGAGCACAGATACGCAGTATTTT; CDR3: CASSPSTDTQYF
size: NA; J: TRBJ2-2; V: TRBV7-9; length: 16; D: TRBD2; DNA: TGTGCCAGCAGCTTAGGGACTAGCGGATACACCGGGGAGCTGTTTTTT; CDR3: CASSLGTSGYTGELFF
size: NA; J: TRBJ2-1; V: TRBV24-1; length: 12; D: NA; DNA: TGTGCCACCAGTGAGAGGGAGGATGAGCAGTTCTTC; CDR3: CATSEREDEQFF
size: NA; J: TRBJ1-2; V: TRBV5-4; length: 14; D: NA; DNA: TGTGCCAGCAGCTCACAAGGCACAGGGTTAGAATACACCTTC; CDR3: CASSSQGTGLEYTF
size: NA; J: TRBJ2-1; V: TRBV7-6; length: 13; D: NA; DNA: TGTGCCAGCAGCCACATCGAGGCCCCCGAGCAGTTCTTC; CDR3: CASSHIEAPEQFF
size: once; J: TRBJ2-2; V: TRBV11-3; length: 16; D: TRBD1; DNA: TGTGCCAGCAGCTTTTGGTTGCAGGGGGATCCCGGGGAGCTGTTTTTT; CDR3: CASSFWLQGDPGELFF
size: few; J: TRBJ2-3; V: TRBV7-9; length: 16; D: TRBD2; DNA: TGTGCCAGCAGCTCGGGACTAGCGGGAGGGGCAGATACGCAGTATTTT; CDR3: CASSSGLAGGADTQYF
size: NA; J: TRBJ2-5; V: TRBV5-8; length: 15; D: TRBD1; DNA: TGTGCCAGCAGCCCTGGGACAGGGGGCAGAGAGACCCAGTACTTC; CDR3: CASSPGTGGRETQYF
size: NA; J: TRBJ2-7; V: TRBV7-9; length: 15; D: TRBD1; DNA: TGTGCCAGCAGCCCCGGACAGGGGGACTCGGGCGAGCAGTACTTC; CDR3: CASSPGQGDSGEQYF
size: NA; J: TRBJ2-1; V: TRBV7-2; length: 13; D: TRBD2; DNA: TGTGCCAGCAGCCTAGCGGGAGCGGATGAGCAGTTCTTC; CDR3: CASSLAGADEQFF
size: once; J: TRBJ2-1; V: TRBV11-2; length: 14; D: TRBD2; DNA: TGTGCCAGCATACTAGCGGGCTCCTACAATGAGCAGTTCTTC; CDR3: CASILAGSYNEQFF
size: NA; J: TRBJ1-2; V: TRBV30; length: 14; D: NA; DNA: TGTGCCTGGAGTGGTACAGGGAAGCCCTATGGCTACACCTTC; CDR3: CAWSGTGKPYGYTF
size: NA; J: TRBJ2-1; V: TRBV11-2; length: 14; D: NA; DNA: TGTGCCAGCAGCTTAGGGCTCTCCTACAATGAGCAGTTCTTC; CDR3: CASSLGLSYNEQFF
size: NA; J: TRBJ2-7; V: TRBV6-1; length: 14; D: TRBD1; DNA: TGTGCCAGCAGTTTCAGACAGGGGCTCTACGAGCAGTACTTC; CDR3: CASSFRQGLYEQYF
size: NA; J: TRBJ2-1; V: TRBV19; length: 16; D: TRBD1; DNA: TGTGCCAGTAGTATAGATGCAGGACAGGGGGCCAATGAGCAGTTCTTC; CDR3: CASSIDAGQGANEQFF
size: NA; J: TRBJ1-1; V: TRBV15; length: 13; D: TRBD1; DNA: TGTGCCACCGGACAGGGACTGAACACTGAAGCTTTCTTT; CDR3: CATGQGLNTEAFF
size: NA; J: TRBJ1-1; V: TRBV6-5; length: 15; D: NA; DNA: TGTGCCAGCAGTCCGTCGTGGGGAGGAGGCACTGAAGCTTTCTTT; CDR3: CASSPSWGGGTEAFF
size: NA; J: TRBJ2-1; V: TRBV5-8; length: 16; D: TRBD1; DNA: TGTGCCAGCAGCTCCGGACAGGGAGTAGCCTACAATGAGCAGTTCTTC; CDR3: CASSSGQGVAYNEQFF
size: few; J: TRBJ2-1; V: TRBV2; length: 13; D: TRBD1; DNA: TGTGCCAGCACTAAGGGACAGAGGAGTGAGCAGTTCTTC; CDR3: CASTKGQRSEQFF
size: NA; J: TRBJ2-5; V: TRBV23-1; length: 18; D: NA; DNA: TGCGCCAGCAGTCCCGCAAAGGCCCGGGGGAGCGGTCGGGAGACCCAGTACTTC; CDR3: CASSPAKARGSGRETQYF
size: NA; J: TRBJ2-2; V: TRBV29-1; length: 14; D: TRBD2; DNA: TGCAGCGTCGCCAGAGGACTAGAACTAGGGGAGCTGTTTTTT; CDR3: CSVARGLELGELFF
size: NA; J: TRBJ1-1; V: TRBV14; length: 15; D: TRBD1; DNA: TGTGCCAGCAGCCGGGACAGCCATGTGGGCACTGAAGCTTTCTTT; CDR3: CASSRDSHVGTEAFF
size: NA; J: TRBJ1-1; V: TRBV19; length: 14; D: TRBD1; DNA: TGTGCCAGTAAGGGGTCAGGGGGCGTTGGTGAAGCTTTCTTT; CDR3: CASKGSGGVGEAFF
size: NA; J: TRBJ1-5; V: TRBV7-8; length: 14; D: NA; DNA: TGTGCCAGCAGCCCCAGACGGGGGTATCAGCCCCAGCATTTT; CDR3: CASSPRRGYQPQHF
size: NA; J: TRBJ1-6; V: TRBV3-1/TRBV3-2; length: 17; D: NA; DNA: TGTGCCAGCAGCCACGGCCTCCCGGGATCCTATAATTCACCCCTCCACTTT; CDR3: CASSHGLPGSYNSPLHF
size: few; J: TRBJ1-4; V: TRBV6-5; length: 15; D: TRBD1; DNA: TGTGCCAGCAGTTTATCAGGGGGCACCAATGAAAAACTGTTTTTT; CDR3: CASSLSGGTNEKLFF
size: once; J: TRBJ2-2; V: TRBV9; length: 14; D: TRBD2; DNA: TGTGCCAGCAGCCGGACTAGCGGAACCGGGGAGCTGTTTTTT; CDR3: CASSRTSGTGELFF
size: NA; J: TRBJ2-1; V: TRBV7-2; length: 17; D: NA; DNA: TGTGCCAGCAGTTCACCTCCGGGACACATTTCAGGCGATGAGCAGTTCTTC; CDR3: CASSSPPGHISGDEQFF
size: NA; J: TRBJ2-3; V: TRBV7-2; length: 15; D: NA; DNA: TGTGCCAGCAGCTTAGTAGCTACCCGACCAGATACGCAGTATTTT; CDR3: CASSLVATRPDTQYF
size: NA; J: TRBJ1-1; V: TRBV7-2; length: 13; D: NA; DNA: TGTGCCAGCAGCCCAGGGCATTATTCTGAAGCTTTCTTT; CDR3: CASSPGHYSEAFF
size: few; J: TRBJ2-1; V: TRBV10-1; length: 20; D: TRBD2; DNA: TGCGCCAGCAGTGAGACCCTGACTAGCGGGATATTATACTCCTACAATGAGCAGTTCTTC; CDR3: CASSETLTSGILYSYNEQFF
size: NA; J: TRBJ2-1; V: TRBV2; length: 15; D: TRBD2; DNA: TGTGCCAGCAGTACCGGGGGGGACCGGACCAATGAGCAGTTCTTC; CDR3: CASSTGGDRTNEQFF
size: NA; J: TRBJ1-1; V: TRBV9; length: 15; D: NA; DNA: TGTGCCAGCAGCGTTGGGTTTAGAGGGAACACTGAAGCTTTCTTT; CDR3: CASSVGFRGNTEAFF
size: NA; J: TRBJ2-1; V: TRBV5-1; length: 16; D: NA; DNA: TGCGCCAGCAGCGCGACAAGCTCCCGCCTCCACAGTGAGCAGTTCTTC; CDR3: CASSATSSRLHSEQFF
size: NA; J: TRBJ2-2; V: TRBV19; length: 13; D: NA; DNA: TGTGCCAGTAGTCCCTTTTCTCCCGGGGAGCTGTTTTTT; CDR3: CASSPFSPGELFF
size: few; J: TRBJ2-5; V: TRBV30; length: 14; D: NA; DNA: TGTGCCTGGAGTGTACGGCCAGGACTCAGGGGCCAGTACTTC; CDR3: CAWSVRPGLRGQYF
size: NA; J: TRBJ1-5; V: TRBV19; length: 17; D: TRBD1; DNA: TGTGCCAGTAGTATAAGCTCCGGACAGGGGGCCAATCAGCCCCAGCATTTT; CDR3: CASSISSGQGANQPQHF
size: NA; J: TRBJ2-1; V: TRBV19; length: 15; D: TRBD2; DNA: TGTGCCAGTGAACTTTTAGCGGGAGGGTACAATGAGCAGTTCTTC; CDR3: CASELLAGGYNEQFF
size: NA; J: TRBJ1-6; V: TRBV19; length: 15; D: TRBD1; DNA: TGTGCCAGTAGCCCCGGGACAGGCCGAAATTCACCCCTCCACTTT; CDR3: CASSPGTGRNSPLHF
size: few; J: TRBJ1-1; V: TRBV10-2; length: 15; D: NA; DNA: TGCGCCAGCAGTGACCCCGCAGGGGCGAACACTGAAGCTTTCTTT; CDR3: CASSDPAGANTEAFF
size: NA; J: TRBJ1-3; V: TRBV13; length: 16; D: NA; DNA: TGTGCCAGCAGCCTAGACGGGGGGCTCGGTGGAAACACCATATATTTT; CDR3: CASSLDGGLGGNTIYF
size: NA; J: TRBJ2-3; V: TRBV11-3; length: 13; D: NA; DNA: TGTGCCAGCAGCCTCCACAACGCAGATACGCAGTATTTT; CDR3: CASSLHNADTQYF
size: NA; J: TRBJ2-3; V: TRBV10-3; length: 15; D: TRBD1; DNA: TGTGCCATCAGCTACCGGGACAGGGTCACAGATACGCAGTATTTT; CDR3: CAISYRDRVTDTQYF
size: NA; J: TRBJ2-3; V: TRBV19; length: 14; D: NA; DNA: TGTGCCAGTAGTCCGACTAGGCCCGCAGATACGCAGTATTTT; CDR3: CASSPTRPADTQYF
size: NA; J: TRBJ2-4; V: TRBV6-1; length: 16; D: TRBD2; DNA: TGTGCCAGCAGTGAAGCCAGCGGGGGGGCCAAAAACATTCAGTACTTC; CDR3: CASSEASGGAKNIQYF